The clone carrying this TCR beta chain was counted at least ten times. What it recognizes is unknown. The source of the sample is a study of T cells in Graves' hyperthyroidism and ophthalmopathy. Study-wide background: Peripheral blood sampling occurred at initial diagnosis, before any treatment. Study results and limitations: Most thyroid clonotypes that were expanded above 0.001 also turned up in blood.

V lost 4 bases to trimming and J lost 4 bases, with 10 bases between them. Germline values: CDR1 LGHDT, CDR2 YNNKEL (reference sequence). There are 13 residues in the CDR3. The TCR beta CDR3 regions underwent amplification using RNA transcripts as the source. HTBI primers drove first-round RT-PCR of the TCR CDR3. TCRdb itself ran the multiplex PCR reads through MiXCR, one entry per CDR3 protein. The sample lists under 350,000 distinct CDR3 sequences; 15% to 20% were seen once. Sequenced sample: blood. The chain couples TRBV3-1 to TRBJ2-5, with D possibly being TRBD1 (6 bases). The clonotype was recovered from a woman between 50 and 59 years old with Graves' hyperthyroidism. CDR3 amino acids: CASSPRGRETQYF. CDR3 coding DNA: TGTGCCAGCAGCCCCAGGGGAAGAGAGACCCAGTACTTC.